Listed below are T cell receptor beta chains from one sample, sequenced in a study of control samples from healthy donors and cancer patients. The data were produced by immunoSEQ multiplex PCR, yet TCRdb's version contains in-frame clones alone and is incomplete. In the table there are approximately 100,000 clones, around 85% of which are singletons. Sequencing used blood. The receptors shown here come from a woman aged 40 to 50 in good health. CDR3s include the opening cysteine and the closing phenylalanine or tryptophan. The D gene is left open where the match is weak. For some rows the clone size is stated as once, few or many, or as a class when expanded; others skip it.

D	V	J	size	DNA	CDR3
TRBD2	TRBV5-8	TRBJ2-1	NA	TGTGCCAGCAGCGGAGGGGCAGGACTAGCTTATAGTGAGCAGTTCTTC	CASSGGAGLAYSEQFF
NA	TRBV10-1	TRBJ2-3	NA	TGCGCCAGCAGTGGACCTAGCCTAGATACGCAGTATTTT	CASSGPSLDTQYF
NA	TRBV9	TRBJ1-2	NA	TGTGCCAGCAGCCCTCAAGGGGACCCCAACTATGGCTACACCTTC	CASSPQGDPNYGYTF
TRBD1	TRBV2	TRBJ1-3	NA	TGTGCCAGCAGAACCGGGACAGGGGGAAACACCATATATTTT	CASRTGTGGNTIYF
TRBD1	TRBV30	TRBJ1-5	NA	TGTGCCTGGTCAGGGACAGGGCTCTTCACCGATCAGCCCCAGCATTTT	CAWSGTGLFTDQPQHF
NA	TRBV7-9	TRBJ1-1	NA	TGTGCCAGCAGCTTAGTTTGGAGTTTGGTGATGAACACTGAAGCTTTCTTT	CASSLVWSLVMNTEAFF
NA	TRBV23-1	TRBJ2-1	NA	TGCGCCAGCAGCCGAGGACGCTCCTACAATGAGCAGTTCTTC	CASSRGRSYNEQFF
TRBD1	TRBV18	TRBJ1-1	NA	TGTGCCAGCTCACCGGGACAGGGGGCGTGGACTGAAGCTTTCTTT	CASSPGQGAWTEAFF
TRBD1	TRBV10-2	TRBJ2-5	NA	TGCGCCAGCACCGGTGGCAGGGGGCAGGAGACCCAGTACTTC	CASTGGRGQETQYF
NA	TRBV6-5	TRBJ1-1	NA	TGTGCCAGCAATCGGGGGGACACTGAAGCTTTCTTT	CASNRGDTEAFF
NA	TRBV18	TRBJ1-3	NA	TGTGCCAGCTCACCGGACGGCCTCTTCGGAAACACCATATATTTT	CASSPDGLFGNTIYF
TRBD1	TRBV19	TRBJ2-5	few	TGTGCCAGTAGTGCCCGGGCGGGACAGGGGGCTGAGACCCAGTACTTC	CASSARAGQGAETQYF
TRBD1	TRBV29-1	TRBJ2-1	NA	TGCAGCGGGACAGGCTTTGGCGATGAGCAGTTCTTC	CSGTGFGDEQFF
NA	TRBV5-8	TRBJ1-2	NA	TGTGCCAGCAGCTTGGCCTCGGCGGCTAACTATGGCTACACCTTC	CASSLASAANYGYTF
NA	TRBV4-1	TRBJ2-1	NA	TGCGCCAGCAGCTCCCGTGATGGCTACAATGAGCAGTTCTTC	CASSSRDGYNEQFF
NA	TRBV29-1	TRBJ1-2	NA	TGCAGCGTCCAGGAGAACTATGGCTACACCTTC	CSVQENYGYTF
TRBD2	TRBV7-9	TRBJ2-5	NA	TGTGCCAGCAGCCTCAGCGGGGGGCAAGAGACCCAGTACTTC	CASSLSGGQETQYF
NA	TRBV18	TRBJ2-7	NA	TGTGCCAGCTCACCACTGATGGGGGAGCAGTACTTC	CASSPLMGEQYF
NA	TRBV5-1	TRBJ2-3	NA	TGCGCCAGCAGCTTGGCTGGGCCAGATACGCAGTATTTT	CASSLAGPDTQYF
NA	TRBV11-3	TRBJ2-3	once	TGTGCCAGCAGCTTAGTGCGTACCACAGATACGCAGTATTTT	CASSLVRTTDTQYF
NA	TRBV24-1	TRBJ1-2	NA	TGTGCCACCAGTGACACCTATGGCTACACCTTC	CATSDTYGYTF
NA	TRBV5-1	TRBJ1-1	NA	TGCGCCAGCAGCTTGGGTGACGGGAACACTGAAGCTTTCTTT	CASSLGDGNTEAFF
NA	TRBV27	TRBJ1-5	NA	TGTGCCAGCAGTTTGTTAGCTGGGCCGGGGCCCCAGCATTTT	CASSLLAGPGPQHF
NA	TRBV6-5	TRBJ2-7	NA	TGTGCCAGCAGTCCCAGGACCTACGAGCAGTACTTC	CASSPRTYEQYF
TRBD1	TRBV12-5	TRBJ1-1	NA	TGTGCTAGTGGTTTGGTACCCCAGGGGGTCGGGGAAGCTTTCTTT	CASGLVPQGVGEAFF
NA	TRBV29-1	TRBJ2-2	NA	TGCAGCGTTACAGGGACCGGGGAGCTGTTTTTT	CSVTGTGELFF
NA	TRBV19	TRBJ1-2	NA	TGTGCCAGTACCCTTGGGGGGCTCGGCTACACCTTC	CASTLGGLGYTF
TRBD1	TRBV18	TRBJ2-4	NA	TGTGCCAGCTCACCACGGTGGACGGGACAGGGGAGCAAAAACATTCAGTACTTC	CASSPRWTGQGSKNIQYF
TRBD1	TRBV7-8	TRBJ2-5	NA	TGTGCCAGCAGCCCGGGACAGCAAGAGACCCAGTACTTC	CASSPGQQETQYF
NA	TRBV19	TRBJ1-4	NA	TGTGCCAGTAGTATGAGACCTCTTAATGAAAAACTGTTTTTT	CASSMRPLNEKLFF
TRBD2	TRBV7-2	TRBJ2-3	NA	TGTGCCAGCAGCTTAGTGGGTAGCGGGGGGGCCACGGGAACAGATACGCAGTATTTT	CASSLVGSGGATGTDTQYF
TRBD2	TRBV4-3	TRBJ2-1	NA	TGCGCCAGCAGCCAACAGACTAGCGGGGGACCCTACAATGAGCAGTTCTTC	CASSQQTSGGPYNEQFF
TRBD1	TRBV5-1	TRBJ1-4	NA	TGCGCCAGCAGCCTGACAGGGGCAACTAATGAAAAACTGTTTTTT	CASSLTGATNEKLFF
NA	TRBV10-2	TRBJ2-6	NA	TGCGCCAGCAGTGATCGGCGCTCTGGGGCCAACGTCCTGACTTTC	CASSDRRSGANVLTF
TRBD2	TRBV24-1	TRBJ2-5	NA	TGTGCCACCAGTGACCCGACTAGCGGGGGGGACGAGACCCAGTACTTC	CATSDPTSGGDETQYF
NA	TRBV4-3	TRBJ1-2	few	TGCGCCAGCAGCCAAGATCTAGGCCGGTGGCTCGAGTCCGACGATGGCTACACCTTC	CASSQDLGRWLESDDGYTF
TRBD2	TRBV24-1	TRBJ2-1	NA	TGTGCCACCAGTGACCCTCCGGAGGGTAGCGGGGGGAGCTCCTACAATGAGCAGTTCTTC	CATSDPPEGSGGSSYNEQFF
NA	TRBV11-2	TRBJ1-5	NA	TGTGCCAGCAGCTCTACTGATAGCAATCAGCCCCAGCATTTT	CASSSTDSNQPQHF
NA	TRBV4-2	TRBJ2-7	once	TGTGCCAGCAGCCAGGATCAGACAGGAGGATACGAGCAGTACTTC	CASSQDQTGGYEQYF
TRBD1	TRBV7-7	TRBJ1-4	few	TGTGCCAGCAGCTTACGGACAGGGGGCATAACTAATGAAAAACTGTTTTTT	CASSLRTGGITNEKLFF
NA	TRBV19	TRBJ1-2	NA	TGTGCCAGTAGTCCCTTCACGTCGGACGGGTCTTTTAATGGCTACACCTTC	CASSPFTSDGSFNGYTF
NA	TRBV10-3	TRBJ1-1	NA	TGTGCCATCAGTGGGAGTTCCGTGCCGAACACTGAAGCTTTCTTT	CAISGSSVPNTEAFF
NA	TRBV3-1/TRBV3-2	TRBJ1-1	NA	TGTGCCAGCAGCCTAAAAACTGAAGCTTTCTTT	CASSLKTEAFF
NA	TRBV24-1	TRBJ2-4	once	TGTGCCACCAGTGATTATGAGGAGGCCAAAAACATTCAGTACTTC	CATSDYEEAKNIQYF
NA	TRBV21-1	TRBJ1-6	NA	TGTGCCAGCAGCAAAGTGGGGGAAAGGGGCTCCTATAATTCACCCCTCCACTTT	CASSKVGERGSYNSPLHF
NA	TRBV7-2	TRBJ1-1	NA	TGTGCCAGCAGCCCAACAGGGACCACTGAAGCTTTCTTT	CASSPTGTTEAFF
TRBD1	TRBV15	TRBJ2-7	NA	TGTGCCACCAGCAGAAACGACAGGGGGCTTAGTTCCGAGCAGTACTTC	CATSRNDRGLSSEQYF
TRBD2	TRBV11-3	TRBJ2-3	NA	TGTGCCAGCAGCTTGGCGGGGGGGCCAACAGATACGCAGTATTTT	CASSLAGGPTDTQYF
NA	TRBV4-3	TRBJ2-1	NA	TGCGCCAGCAGCCAAAGTCAGGGTTCTGAGCAGTTCTTC	CASSQSQGSEQFF
TRBD2	TRBV5-5	TRBJ2-4	few	TGTGCCAGCAGAAGGACTAGCGGGGGGGCCCCGCACATTCAGTACTTC	CASRRTSGGAPHIQYF
NA	TRBV7-2	TRBJ2-7	NA	TGTGCCAGCAGCTCGACGGGTACGACGTACGAGCAGTACTTC	CASSSTGTTYEQYF
TRBD2	TRBV5-1	TRBJ2-3	NA	TGCGCCAGCAGCTTGGCGAGCGGGGGGGCTAGCACAGATACGCAGTATTTT	CASSLASGGASTDTQYF
TRBD2	TRBV2	TRBJ2-2	NA	TGTGCCAGCAGTCCACCCCGACGGGAGGGACCAACCGGGGAGCTGTTTTTT	CASSPPRREGPTGELFF